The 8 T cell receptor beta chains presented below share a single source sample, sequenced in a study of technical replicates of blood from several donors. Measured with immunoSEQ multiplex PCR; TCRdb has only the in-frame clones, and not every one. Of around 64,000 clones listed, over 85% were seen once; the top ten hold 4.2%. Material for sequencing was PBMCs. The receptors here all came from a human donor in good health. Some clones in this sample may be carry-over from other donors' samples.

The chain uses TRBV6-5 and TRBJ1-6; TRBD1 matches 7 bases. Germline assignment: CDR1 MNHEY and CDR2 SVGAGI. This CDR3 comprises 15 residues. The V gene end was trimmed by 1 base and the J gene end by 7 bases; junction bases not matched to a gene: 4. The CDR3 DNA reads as TGTGCCAGCAGTTACTGGCGGACAGGAAATTCACCCCTCCACTTT. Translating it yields CASSYWRTGNSPLHF.

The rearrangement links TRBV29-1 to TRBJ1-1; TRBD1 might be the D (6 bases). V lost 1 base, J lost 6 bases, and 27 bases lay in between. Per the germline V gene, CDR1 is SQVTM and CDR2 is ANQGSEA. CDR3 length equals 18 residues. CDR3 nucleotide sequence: TGCAGCGTTGAAGGAGTAATGGTGGGGGCGGTCAGTCGGTCTGAAGCTTTCTTT. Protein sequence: CSVEGVMVGAVSRSEAFF.

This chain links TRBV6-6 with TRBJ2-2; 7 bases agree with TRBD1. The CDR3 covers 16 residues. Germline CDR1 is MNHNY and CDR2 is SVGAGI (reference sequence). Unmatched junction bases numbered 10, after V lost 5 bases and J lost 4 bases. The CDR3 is CASSTSTGRVTGELFF. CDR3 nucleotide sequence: TGTGCCAGCAGTACCTCGACAGGGCGGGTCACCGGGGAGCTGTTTTTT.

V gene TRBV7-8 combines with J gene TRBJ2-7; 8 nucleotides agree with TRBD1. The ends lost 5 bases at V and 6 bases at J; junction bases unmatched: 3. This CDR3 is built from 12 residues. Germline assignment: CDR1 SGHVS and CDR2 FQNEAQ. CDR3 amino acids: CASSGTGGEQYF. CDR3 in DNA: TGTGCCAGCAGCGGTACAGGGGGCGAGCAGTACTTC.

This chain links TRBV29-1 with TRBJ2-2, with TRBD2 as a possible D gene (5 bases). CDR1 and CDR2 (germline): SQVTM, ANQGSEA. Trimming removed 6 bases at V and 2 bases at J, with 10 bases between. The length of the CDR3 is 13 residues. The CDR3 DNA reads TGCAGCGTCTACCGGGGAAACACCGGGGAGCTGTTTTTT. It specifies CSVYRGNTGELFF.

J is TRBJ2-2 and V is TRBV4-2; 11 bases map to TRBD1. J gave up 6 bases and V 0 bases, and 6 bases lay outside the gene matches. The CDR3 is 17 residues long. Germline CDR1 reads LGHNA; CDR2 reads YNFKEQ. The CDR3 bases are TGTGCCAGCAGCCAAGATTTAGGACAGGGGGCAGCCGGGGAGCTGTTTTTT. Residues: CASSQDLGQGAAGELFF.

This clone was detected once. CDR3 in DNA: TGCGCCAGCAGCTCAGGACAGGGTGAGAACACTGAAGCTTTCTTT. This sequence encodes CASSSGQGENTEAFF. The V gene is TRBV5-1, the J gene TRBJ1-1; 8 bases are a match to TRBD1. Germline lookup yields CDR1 SGHRS and CDR2 YFSETQ. Unmatched junction bases numbered 5, after V lost 3 bases and J lost 1 base. CDR3 length equals 15 residues.

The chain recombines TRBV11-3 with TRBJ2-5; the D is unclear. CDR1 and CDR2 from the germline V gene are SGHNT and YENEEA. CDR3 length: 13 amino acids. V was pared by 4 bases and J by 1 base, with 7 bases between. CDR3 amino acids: CASSSTLQETQYF. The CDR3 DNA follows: TGTGCCAGCAGCTCGACACTCCAAGAGACCCAGTACTTC. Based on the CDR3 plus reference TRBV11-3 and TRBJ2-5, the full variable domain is EAGVVQSPRYKIIEKKQPVAFWCNPISGHNTLYWYLQNLGQGPELLIRYENEEAVDDSQLPKDRFSAERLKGVDSTLKIQPAELGDSAVYLCASSSTLQETQYFGPGTRLLVL.